The clone carrying this TCR beta chain was seen a few times. This sample is drawn from a study of blood T cell repertoires in COVID-19. Trimming removed 5 bases at V and 6 bases at J, with 13 bases between. This CDR3 comprises 14 residues. The germline CDR1 and CDR2 sequences are LNHDA and SQIVND (reference sequence). Profiling relied on immunoSEQ multiplex PCR, and the TCRdb table lists in-frame clones only, not all of them. This sample has around 290,000 clones, with approximately 90% found just once. Material: PBMCs or T cells enriched from blood (not recorded which). V and J are TRBV19 and TRBJ2-2; possible D gene TRBD2, 6 bases. The TCR originated in a woman aged 55-70 years in a cohort exposed to, infected with or recovered from COVID-19 (not recorded which). The CDR3 nucleotides read TGTGCCAGTAGTCACCCTAGGAGGGCCGGGGAGCTGTTTTTT. Translating gives CASSHPRRAGELFF.